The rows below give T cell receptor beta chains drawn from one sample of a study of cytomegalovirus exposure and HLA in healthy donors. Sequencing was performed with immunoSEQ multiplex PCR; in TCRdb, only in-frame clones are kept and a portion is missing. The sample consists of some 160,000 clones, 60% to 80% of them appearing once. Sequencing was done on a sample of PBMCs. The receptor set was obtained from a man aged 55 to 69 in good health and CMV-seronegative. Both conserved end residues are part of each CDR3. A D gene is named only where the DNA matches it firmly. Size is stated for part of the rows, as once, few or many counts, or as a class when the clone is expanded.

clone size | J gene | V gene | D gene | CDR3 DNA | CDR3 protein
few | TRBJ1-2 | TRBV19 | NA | TGTGCCAGTAGTACAGGGTCTAACTATGGCTACACCTTC | CASSTGSNYGYTF
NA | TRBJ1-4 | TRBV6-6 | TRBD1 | TGTGCCAGCAGTAAGACAGGGAACAATGAAAAACTGTTTTTT | CASSKTGNNEKLFF
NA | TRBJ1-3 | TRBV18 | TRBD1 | TGTGCCAGCTCAACGACAGGGGTAGCTGGAAACACCATATATTTT | CASSTTGVAGNTIYF
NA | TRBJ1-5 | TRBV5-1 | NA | TGCGCCAGCAGCTTGGGAGATCTCAGGAATCAGCCCCAGCATTTT | CASSLGDLRNQPQHF
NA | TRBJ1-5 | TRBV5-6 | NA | TGTGCCAGCAGCTTAAGCAGGGGATGGATCAGCAATCAGCCCCAGCATTTT | CASSLSRGWISNQPQHF
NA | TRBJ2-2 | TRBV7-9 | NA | TGTTCCAGCAGCTTCGAGAACGGCGGGCTGTTTTTT | CSSSFENGGLFF
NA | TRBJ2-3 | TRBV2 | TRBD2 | TGTGCCAGCGGGACTAGCGGGGGGCCTAGCACAGATACGCAGTATTTT | CASGTSGGPSTDTQYF
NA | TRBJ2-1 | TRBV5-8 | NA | TGTGCCAGCAGCTTAATACCTGGCTATGAGCAGTTCTTC | CASSLIPGYEQFF
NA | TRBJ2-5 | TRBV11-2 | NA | TGTGCCAGCAGCTTAAACAGCCAAGAGACCCAGTACTTC | CASSLNSQETQYF
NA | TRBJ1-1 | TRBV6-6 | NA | TGTGCCAGCAGCTTCCAGGGTGGTACTGAAGCTTTCTTT | CASSFQGGTEAFF
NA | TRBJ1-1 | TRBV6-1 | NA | TGTGCCAGCAGTGAATATTCATCCTGGGGCGAGTGGATGAACACTGAAGCTTTCTTT | CASSEYSSWGEWMNTEAFF
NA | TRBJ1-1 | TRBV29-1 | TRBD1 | TGCAGCGTCCGAACAGGGGGCGCCGGTGAAGCTTTCTTT | CSVRTGGAGEAFF
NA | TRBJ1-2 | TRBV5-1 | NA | TGCGCCAGCAGCTTGGATCCTGCGGGGGCTGGCGGCTACACCTTC | CASSLDPAGAGGYTF
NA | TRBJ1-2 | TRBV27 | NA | TGTGCCAGCAGCCCCAACAGGGCGAACTATGGCTACCCCTTC | CASSPNRANYGYPF
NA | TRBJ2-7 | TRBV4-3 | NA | TGCGCCAGCAGCCGACTCTTAGTCGGGAGCTCCTACGAGCAGTACTTC | CASSRLLVGSSYEQYF
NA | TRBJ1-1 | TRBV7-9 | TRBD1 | TGTGCCAGCAGATACCGGGACAGGGACCTGAACACTGAAGCTTTCTTT | CASRYRDRDLNTEAFF
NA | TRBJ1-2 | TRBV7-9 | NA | TGTGCCAGCAGCTTCCCCAACCGGGACACCAACTATGGCTACACCTTC | CASSFPNRDTNYGYTF
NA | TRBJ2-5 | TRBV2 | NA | TGTGCCAGCGGAGCCACGACGGAGACCCAGTACTTC | CASGATTETQYF
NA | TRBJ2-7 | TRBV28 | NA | TGTGCCAGCAGTCCGACAGCTACCTACGAGCAGTACTTC | CASSPTATYEQYF
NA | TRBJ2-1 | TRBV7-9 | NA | TGTGCCAGCACCAGCAAGGCTAGAAACAATGAGCAGTTCTTC | CASTSKARNNEQFF
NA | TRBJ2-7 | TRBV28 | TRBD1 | TGTGCCACGGGACAGTCCTACGAGCAGTACTTC | CATGQSYEQYF
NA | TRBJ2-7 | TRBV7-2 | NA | TGTGCCAGCACCTCAGCAGGGGCTCCCTACGAGCAGTACTTC | CASTSAGAPYEQYF
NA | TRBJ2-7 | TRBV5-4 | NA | TGTGCCAGCAGCTCGGGACACGGAGCCTACGAGCAGTACTTC | CASSSGHGAYEQYF
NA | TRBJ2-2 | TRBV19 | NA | TGTGCCAGTAGGGGGAGCGGAGGGCCGGGATCCGGGGAGCTGTTTTTT | CASRGSGGPGSGELFF
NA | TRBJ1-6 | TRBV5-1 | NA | TGCGCCAGCAGCCTCGATCCCTGGGGGGTCGGCTCCTATAATTCACCCCTCCACTTT | CASSLDPWGVGSYNSPLHF
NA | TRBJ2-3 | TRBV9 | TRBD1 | TGTGCCAGCAGTCCAACAGGGGGCATCACAGATACGCAGTATTTT | CASSPTGGITDTQYF
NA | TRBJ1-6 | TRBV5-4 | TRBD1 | TGTGCCAGCAGCCTGGGGACAGGGGCTCCTAATTCACCCCTCCACTTT | CASSLGTGAPNSPLHF
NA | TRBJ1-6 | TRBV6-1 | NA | TGTGCCAGCAGTGCCTCCACTGGGCCCACATCATCACCCCTCCACTTT | CASSASTGPTSSPLHF
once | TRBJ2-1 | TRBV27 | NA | TGTGCCAGCAGCATGTACAATGAGCAGTTCTTC | CASSMYNEQFF
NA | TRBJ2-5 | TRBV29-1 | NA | TGCAGCGTTGACTCTCGGGAGACCCAGTACTTC | CSVDSRETQYF
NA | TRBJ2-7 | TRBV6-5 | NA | TGTGCCAGCAGCCGAACCTCCTACGAGCAGTACTTC | CASSRTSYEQYF
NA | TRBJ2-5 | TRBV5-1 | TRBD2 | TGCGCCAGCAGCCGGGGACTAGCGGGAGAACTAGAGACCCAGTACTTC | CASSRGLAGELETQYF
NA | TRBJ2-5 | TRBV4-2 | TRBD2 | TGTGCCAGCAGCCAAGAGCTCCTTGGGGGGGGGTCCCAAGAGACCCAGTACTTC | CASSQELLGGGSQETQYF
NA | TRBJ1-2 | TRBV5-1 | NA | TGCGCCAGCAGCTTGGACGCGAACTATGGCTACACCTTC | CASSLDANYGYTF
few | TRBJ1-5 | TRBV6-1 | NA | TGTGCCAGCAGTGAAGAGATAACGGGGGGACGTCAGCCCCAGCATTTT | CASSEEITGGRQPQHF
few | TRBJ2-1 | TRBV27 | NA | TGTGCCAGCAGTTTATTTGGGCTAGCCTCCTACAATGAGCAGTTCTTC | CASSLFGLASYNEQFF
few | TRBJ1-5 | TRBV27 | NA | TGTGCCAGCAGTTTATCGCGGGGGGCTATACAGCCCCAGCATTTT | CASSLSRGAIQPQHF
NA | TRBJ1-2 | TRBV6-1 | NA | TGTGCCAGCAGTGAAGCGGGGGACACTTTTGGCTACACCTTC | CASSEAGDTFGYTF
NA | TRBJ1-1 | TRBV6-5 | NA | TGTGCCAGCCAAAACGATCGGACAAAAGCTTTCTTT | CASQNDRTKAFF
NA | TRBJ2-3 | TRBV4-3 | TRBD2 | TGCGCCAGCAGCCGCCTCCCCAGCGGGATGAGCACAGATACGCAGTATTTT | CASSRLPSGMSTDTQYF
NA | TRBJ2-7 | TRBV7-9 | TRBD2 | TGTGCCAGCAGCCCGGGACTATACGAGCAGTACTTC | CASSPGLYEQYF
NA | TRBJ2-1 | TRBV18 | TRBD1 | TGTGCCAGCTCGTCGGGACAGGGGAGAGATGAGCAGTTCTTC | CASSSGQGRDEQFF
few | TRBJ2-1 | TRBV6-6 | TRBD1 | TGTGCCAGCAGTTACCCTCAGGGGGCCGCCTACAATGAGCAGTTCTTC | CASSYPQGAAYNEQFF
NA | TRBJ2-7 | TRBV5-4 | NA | TGTGCCAGCAGCCGGCGGGACGGTTCCTACGAGCAGTACTTC | CASSRRDGSYEQYF
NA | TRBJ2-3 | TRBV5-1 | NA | TGCGCCAGCAGGGCGGGGATCCCTAGCACAGATACGCAGTATTTT | CASRAGIPSTDTQYF
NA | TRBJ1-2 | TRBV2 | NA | TGTGCCATCACGAGGAGCCGGGGGTCAATCGGCTATGGCTACACCTTC | CAITRSRGSIGYGYTF
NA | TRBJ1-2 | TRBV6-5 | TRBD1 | TGTGCCAGCAGCGGACAGGGCTATGGCTACACCTTC | CASSGQGYGYTF
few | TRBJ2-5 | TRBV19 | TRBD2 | TGTGCCAGTAGTACTCAAGCGGGGTACCAAGAGACCCAGTACTTC | CASSTQAGYQETQYF
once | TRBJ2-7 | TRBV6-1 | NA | TGTGCCAGCAGTCTACAGAACTACGAGCAGTACTTC | CASSLQNYEQYF
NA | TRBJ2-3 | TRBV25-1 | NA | TGTGCCAGCAGTGGACGGAGCAGAGGGAAAACAGATACGCAGTATTTT | CASSGRSRGKTDTQYF
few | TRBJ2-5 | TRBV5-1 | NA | TGCGCCAGCAGGGTAGTCACTAGCCCCGAGACCCAGTACTTC | CASRVVTSPETQYF
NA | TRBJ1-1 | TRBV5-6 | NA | TGTGCCAGCAGCTACCGAGCAGGGGACACTGAAGCTTTCTTT | CASSYRAGDTEAFF